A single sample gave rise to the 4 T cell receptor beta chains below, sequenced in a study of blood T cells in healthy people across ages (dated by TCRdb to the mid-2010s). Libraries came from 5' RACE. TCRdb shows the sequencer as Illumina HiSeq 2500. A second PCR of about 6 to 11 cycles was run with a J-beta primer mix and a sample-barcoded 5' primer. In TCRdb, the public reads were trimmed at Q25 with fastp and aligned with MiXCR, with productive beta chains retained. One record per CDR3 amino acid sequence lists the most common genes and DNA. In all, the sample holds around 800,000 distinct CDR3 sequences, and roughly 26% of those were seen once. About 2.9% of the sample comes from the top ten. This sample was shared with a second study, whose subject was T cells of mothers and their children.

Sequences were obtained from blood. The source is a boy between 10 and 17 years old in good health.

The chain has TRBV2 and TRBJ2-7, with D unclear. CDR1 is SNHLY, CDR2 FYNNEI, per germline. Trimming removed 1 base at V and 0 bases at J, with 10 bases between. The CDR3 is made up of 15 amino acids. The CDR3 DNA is TGTGCCAGCAGTGAAGAGCTAACGATCTCCTACGAGCAGTACTTC. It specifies CASSEELTISYEQYF. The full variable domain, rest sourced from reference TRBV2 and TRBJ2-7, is EPEVTQTPSHQVTQMGQEVILRCVPISNHLYFYWYRQILGQKVEFLVSFYNNEISEKSEIFDDQFSVERPDGSNFTLKIRSTKLEDSAMYFCASSEELTISYEQYFGPGTRLTVT.

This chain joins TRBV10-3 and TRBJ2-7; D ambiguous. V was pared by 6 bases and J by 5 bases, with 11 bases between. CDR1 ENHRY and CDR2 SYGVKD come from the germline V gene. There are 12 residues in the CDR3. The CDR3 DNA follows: TGTGCCATCAGCGACACACGGGACGAGCAGTACTTC. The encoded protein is CAISDTRDEQYF.

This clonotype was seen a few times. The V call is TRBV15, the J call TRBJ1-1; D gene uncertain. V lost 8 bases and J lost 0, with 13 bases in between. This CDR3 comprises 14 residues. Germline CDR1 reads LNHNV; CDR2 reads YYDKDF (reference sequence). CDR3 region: CATRKAEVNTEAFF. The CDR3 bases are TGTGCCACCCGTAAGGCGGAGGTGAACACTGAAGCTTTCTTT.

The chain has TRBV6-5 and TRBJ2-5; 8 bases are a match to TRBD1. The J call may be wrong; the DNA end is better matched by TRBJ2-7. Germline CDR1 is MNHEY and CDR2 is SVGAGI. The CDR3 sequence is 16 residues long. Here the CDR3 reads CASIRPGTGFDYEQYF. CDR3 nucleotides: TGTGCCAGCATCCGACCCGGGACAGGTTTCGACTACGAGCAGTACTTC.